A single sample gave rise to the 7 T cell receptor beta chains below, sequenced in a study of T cell clonality in common variable immunodeficiency. Assay: immunoSEQ multiplex PCR; the TCRdb copy retains only in-frame clones and omits some. The sample contains about 52,000 clones, none occurring once; under 2% lies in the top ten. Sequenced: peripheral blood mononuclear cells. The receptors stem from a person aged 18-69 years in good health.

This clone showed up many times. The read falls 3 residues short of the CDR3 end, and the missing part is taken from the germline J gene. The V gene is TRBV6-2 or TRBV6-3, the J gene TRBJ2-7; the D gene is possibly TRBD1 (5 bases). This CDR3 is 15 amino acids long. Germline CDR1 MNHEY, CDR2 SVGEGT. V was clipped by 2 bases and J by 0 bases, with 11 bases between them. The CDR3 loop reads CASSYAGRSSYEQYF. The sequenced part of the CDR3 DNA is TGTGCCAGCAGTTACGCAGGGCGTAGCTCCTACGAG.

Many counts were recorded for this clone. The read terminates 3 residues ahead of where the CDR3 ends, so the germline J gene completes it. The chain combines TRBV29-1 with TRBJ2-3; TRBD1 agrees at 8 bases. Trimming cost V 5 bases and J 3 bases; bases outside gene matches: 7. CDR1 is SQVTM and CDR2 is ANQGSEA in the germline V gene. The CDR3 consists of 14 residues. The CDR3 sequence is CSVHGTGKTDTQYF. CDR3 DNA, as far as it was read: TGCAGCGTTCACGGGACAGGAAAAACAGATACG.

As for this clone: At one end, the junction sequence differs from germline, possibly due to a read error. With the read ending 3 residues before the CDR3 end, the germline J gene is used to fill in that end. Additional DNA sequences in this sample encode the identical CDR3. The chain couples TRBV30 to TRBJ1-3; no definite D call. CDR3 length: 14 residues. CDR1 and CDR2 from the germline V gene are GTSNPN and SVGIG (reference sequence). The sequenced part of the CDR3 DNA is TGTGCCTGGAGTGTCGGGGATCCTGGAAACACA. Amino acids: CAWSVGDPGNT. The full CDR3 sequence reads CAWSVGDPGNTIYF.

Concerning this clone: The CDR3 is cut off 3 residues early in the read; its end comes from the germline J gene. The V call is TRBV7-2, the J call TRBJ2-3; D is unclear. Per the germline V gene, CDR1 is SGHTA and CDR2 is FQGNSA. The CDR3 loop spans 15 amino acids. The CDR3 loop is CASSLGLVGNQPQYF. The sequenced CDR3 bases are TGTGCCAGCAGCTTAGGTTTGGTGGGCAATCAGCCG.

This clone was recorded many times. The read finishes 3 residues shy of the CDR3 end, and the germline J gene is used to complete it. V is TRBV19 and J is TRBJ2-1; TRBD1 agrees at 10 bases. Losses at the gene ends were 3 bases for V and 7 bases for J; bases not matched to a gene: 6. Germline CDR1 LNHDA, CDR2 SQIVND (reference sequence). The CDR3 has 15 amino acids. CDR3 DNA (partial): TGTGCCAGTAGTATCCTCGGACAGGGGGGTAATGAG. Translating it yields CASSILGQGGNE. The whole CDR3 region reads CASSILGQGGNEQFF.

There are many counts of this clone. Read coverage stops 3 residues before the CDR3 terminus; the germline J gene supplies the remainder. J is TRBJ2-1 and V is TRBV20-1, with 12 bases aligning to TRBD2. CDR3 length: 15 residues. The trim removed 1 base at V and 7 bases at J, leaving 5 bases unmatched. CDR1 and CDR2 (germline): DFQATT, SNEGSKA (reference sequence). CDR3 protein: CSARVRLAGGNEQFF. CDR3 bases read: TGCAGTGCTAGAGTAAGGCTAGCGGGAGGGAATGAG.

This clone was seen repeatedly, ten times or more. The read finishes 3 residues shy of the CDR3 end, and the germline J gene is used to complete it. This chain joins TRBV15 and TRBJ2-3; 10 bases line up with TRBD1. The length of the CDR3 is 16 residues. Germline V gives CDR1 LNHNV, CDR2 YYDKDF (reference sequence). With V trimmed by 3 bases and J by 3 bases, 6 bases remained unmatched. This chain's CDR3 is CATSRDGTGVTDTQYF. CDR3 DNA, as far as it was read: TGTGCCACCAGCAGGGACGGGACAGGGGTTACAGATACG.